This T cell receptor (beta chain) comes out of a study of T cell responses to AZD1222 COVID-19 vaccine. Study-level results: Clonal diversity was possibly underestimated, and the donors were mostly white British, with more females.

Germline assignment: CDR1 SGDLS and CDR2 YYNGEE. The germline V and J ends were trimmed by 2 bases and 4 bases, with 12 bases remaining between them. This CDR3 is 14 amino acids long. TCRdb's table, derived via immunoSEQ multiplex PCR, lists solely in-frame clones and lacks some. The top ten clones hold about 4% of a sample with roughly 140,000 clones, 75% to 85% of them seen once. For this clone: Its antigen is unidentified.

The source was peripheral blood, collected on day 0 of MenACWY control vaccination. The chain joins TRBV9 to TRBJ1-1; maybe TRBD1 (5 bases). The clonotype originates from an adult in good health. CDR3 loop: CASSVDGGGTEAFF. The CDR3, as DNA: TGTGCCAGCAGCGTTGACGGGGGAGGCACTGAAGCTTTCTTT.